These 13 T cell receptor beta chains share one sample of origin, sequenced in a study. Cells sorted as Tregs were CD4+, CD25+ and CD127-/low. One entry per CDR3 protein results from TCRdb running MiXCR on the 5' RACE reads. The sample lists 40,000 to 55,000 distinct CDR3 sequences, around a fifth occurring once. The sample was Tregs sorted from a lymph node. These receptors were taken from a female donor with breast cancer.

This clonotype was recorded at least ten times. The chain recombines TRBV7-9 with TRBJ2-7; D is possibly TRBD1 (6 bases). Between the trimmed V and J ends, which lost 5 bases and 0 bases, there was a span of 11 bases. This CDR3 is 14 amino acids long. The germline V gene has CDR1 SEHNR and CDR2 FQNEAQ (reference sequence). CDR3 in amino acids: CASSVDRSSYEQYF. CDR3 in DNA: TGTGCCAGCAGCGTAGACAGGAGCTCCTACGAGCAGTACTTC.

This clonotype showed up just a few times. V and J are TRBV20-1 and TRBJ2-1; D is undetermined. The CDR3 has 12 amino acids. Trimming shortened V by 7 bases and J by 4 bases, and 11 bases separated the two germline ends. Germline CDR1 and CDR2: DFQATT and SNEGSKA (reference sequence). The DNA of the CDR3 is TGCAGTGTTGTACAACAGTACAATGAGCAGTTCTTC. As protein: CSVVQQYNEQFF.

This clonotype was seen a few times. In DNA, the CDR3 is TGCGCCAGCAGCCCGGACAGGGGGCCCTTGTCTCGGTACTTC. It translates to CASSPDRGPLSRYF. The chain joins TRBV5-1 to TRBJ2-7; 11 bases are shared with TRBD1. Trimming took 4 bases from V and 12 from J; bases not matched to a gene: 12. The CDR3 length is 14 residues. CDR1 and CDR2 from the germline V gene are SGHRS and YFSETQ.

This chain joins TRBV20-1 and TRBJ1-5, with TRBD1 matching over 7 bases. Trimming removed 3 bases from V and 3 bases from J; junction bases left unmatched: 5. Germline CDR1 and CDR2: DFQATT and SNEGSKA (reference sequence). This CDR3 region has 14 residues. CDR3 nucleotide sequence: TGCAGTGCTAGGACCGGGACAGACAATCAGCCCCAGCATTTT. This codes for CSARTGTDNQPQHF.

As to this clonotype: This may be a read error: a much more frequent sequence differs by one nucleotide. The CDR3, as DNA: TGCACCAGCAGCCACGGACGGTACCAAGAGACCCAGTACTTC. It is translated as CTSSHGRYQETQYF. The chain links TRBV4-1 to TRBJ2-5, with D uncertain. The germline V gene has CDR1 MGHRA and CDR2 YSYEKL. The CDR3 has 14 residues.

The table lists this clonotype with many counts. The rearrangement uses TRBV5-1 and TRBJ2-2; the match to TRBD1 covers 8 bases. Per germline, CDR1 SGHRS and CDR2 YFSETQ. Trimming removed 4 bases from V and 4 bases from J; junction bases left unmatched: 6. CDR3 length: 15 amino acids. The CDR3 nucleotides read TGCGCCAGCAGCACCATACAGGGGGGCACCGGGGAGCTGTTTTTT. This codes for CASSTIQGGTGELFF.

The chain uses TRBV7-2 and TRBJ1-2; D is uncertain. The CDR3 spans 15 residues. Trimming cost V 5 bases and J 7 bases, with 20 bases left between them. CDR1 and CDR2 from the germline V gene are SGHTA and FQGNSA. The CDR3 spells CASSPVLGVLGGYTF. The CDR3 nucleotides are TGTGCCAGCAGCCCGGTGCTTGGGGTATTGGGTGGCTACACCTTC.

About this clonotype: Just one base apart from a much larger clone, this may be a read error. The chain is built from TRBV7-9 and TRBJ2-3; no firm D call. The CDR3 sequence is 13 residues long. Germline lookup yields CDR1 SEHNR and CDR2 FQNEAQ (reference sequence). Here the CDR3 DNA reads TGTGCCAGCAGCCCCCCCTCCGTAGATATGCAGTATTTT. Encoded protein: CASSPPSVDMQYF.

The V call is TRBV5-1, the J call TRBJ2-5; 7 bases are shared with TRBD2. The germline V gene encodes CDR1 SGHRS and CDR2 YFSETQ. The CDR3 consists of 15 residues. V lost 0 bases, J lost 4 bases, and 6 bases stayed unmatched. CDR3 bases: TGCGCCAGCAGCTTGGCGGGGGGTTGGAGAGAGACCCAGTACTTC. Translating it yields CASSLAGGWRETQYF.

In its sample, this clonotype was seen many times. This sequence joins TRBV12-3 or TRBV12-4 and TRBJ2-3, with D perhaps TRBD2 (6 bases). The CDR3 contains 14 residues. Deletions cut 7 bases from V and 1 base from J, with 12 bases between. The CDR3 spells CASKTSHGTDTQYF. The CDR3 DNA reads TGTGCCAGCAAGACTAGTCATGGCACAGATACGCAGTATTTT.

This clonotype was detected a few times. The V and J genes are TRBV5-1 and TRBJ2-3; TRBD2 matches at 13 bases. J was trimmed by 3 bases and V by 7 bases; bases with no gene match: 8. Germline assignment: CDR1 SGHRS and CDR2 YFSETQ. The CDR3 is 16 residues long. CDR3: CASRTSGSFFTDTQYF. The CDR3 region has the DNA TGCGCCAGCCGGACTAGCGGGAGTTTTTTTACAGATACGCAGTATTTT.

The V gene is TRBV20-1, the J gene TRBJ1-1; unclear D gene. CDR1 is DFQATT, CDR2 SNEGSKA, per germline (reference sequence). The CDR3 consists of 13 residues. CDR3 loop: CRGWTAANTEAFF. In DNA, the CDR3 is TGCAGGGGGTGGACGGCAGCGAACACTGAAGCTTTCTTT.

This clonotype came up many times. This chain joins TRBV28 and TRBJ2-4; D may correspond to TRBD1 or TRBD2 (5 bases each). The CDR3 has 16 residues. Germline CDR1 and CDR2: MDHEN and SYDVKM. V lost 2 bases to trimming and J lost 3 bases, with 14 bases between them. The CDR3 coding sequence is TGTGCCAGCAGTTTACTCCCCGGGACCGGCAAAAACATTCAGTACTTC. This translates into CASSLLPGTGKNIQYF.